The text below deals with one T cell receptor beta chain. Profiled with immunoSEQ multiplex PCR; TCRdb holds only in-frame clones, not every one. The sample consists of roughly 380,000 clones, about 89% of them appearing once. The CDR3 spans 14 residues. CDR1 and CDR2 (germline): DFQATT, SNEGSKA (reference sequence). With 3 bases clipped from V and 3 bases from J, the junction kept 8 bases outside the gene matches. The data are from a study of blood T cell repertoires in COVID-19. About the research overall: Specimens from acute and convalescent COVID-19 originated in the United States, Italy and Spain.

Sequences were obtained from peripheral blood. V gene TRBV20-1 combines with J gene TRBJ2-7; 7 bases map to TRBD1. The TCR was taken from a middle-aged woman with COVID-19, enrolled during active disease. The DNA for the CDR3 is TGCAGTGCTAGTTTAGGGGGACAGAGCTACGAGCAGTACTTC. It specifies CSASLGGQSYEQYF.